This TCR beta chain was captured in a study of cytomegalovirus exposure and HLA in healthy donors. The data were produced by immunoSEQ multiplex PCR, yet TCRdb's version contains in-frame clones alone and is incomplete. The table shows about 150,000 clones, with about 88% occurring only once. V lost 0 bases to trimming and J lost 5 bases, with 13 bases between them. The CDR3 contains 15 residues. Germline V gene sequence: CDR1 SGHDN, CDR2 FVKESK. The gene calls are TRBV14 and TRBJ2-5, with a weak D call TRBD2 (7 bases). The sequencing sample was made of PBMCs. The sequence was collected from a young man in good health and CMV-seropositive. The chain's CDR3 is CASSQEQGGRETQYF. For the CDR3, the DNA is TGTGCCAGCAGCCAAGAACAGGGAGGGAGGGAGACCCAGTACTTC.